The sequence of this T cell receptor (beta chain) was determined in a study of CD8+ T cells in alopecia areata (dated by TCRdb to the late 2010s). Concerning the study at large: Treated patients were enrolled in an open-label pilot trial of oral tofacitinib, 5 to 10 mg twice daily, for moderate-to-severe alopecia areata. Amplification of TCRbeta CDR3 regions was done by immunoSEQ multiplex PCR using 35 Vbeta forward primers and 13 Jbeta reverse primers. RNA was extracted with the PAXgene miRNA kit for fixed scalp, the miRNeasy kit for PBMCs, and the RNeasy kit for mouse skin. On the human side, TCRbeta sequencing was run on scalp tissue and on sorted CD4+ and CD8+ peripheral blood T cells from healthy controls and from alopecia areata patients with either patchy or totalis/universalis disease. Clonality in the scalp was compared among normal scalp (n=4), patchy alopecia areata scalp (n=8), and alopecia totalis/universalis scalp (n=8). Patients on tofacitinib were biopsied at baseline and after 4 and 24 weeks of treatment, and several of the patients also had a later scalp biopsy. Tofacitinib was administered for 6 to 18 months, and 6 months of follow-up off drug were then conducted to assess delayed response and recurrence. The study used high-throughput TCRbeta sequencing to examine T cell clonal expansion in alopecia areata, in both the C3H/HeJ mouse model and human patients. What the research found in general, with its limitations: Shared TCR sequences between patients were less evident than in mice, which may be partly attributable to HLA diversity in the patient population. Resident alphabeta T cells in normal human skin are also sequenced, complicating scalp TCR repertoire analysis, unlike mouse skin dominated by gammadelta T cells. Lesional scalp, especially in alopecia totalis/universalis, showed higher clonality and more expanded CD8+ clones than normal scalp, suggesting antigenic drive.

A few counts support this clone. Its antigen is currently not known. Base qualities are not provided; no much larger clone lies one nucleotide away. The CDR3 spans 12 residues, from the cysteine through the phenylalanine. Only the CDR3 region is kept as DNA, spanning 36 bases read in frame from base 1. According to the germline V gene, CDR1 reads SGHTS and CDR2 reads YDEGEE. V is clipped by 3 bases and J by 2 bases, and the sequence between their germline boundaries is 5 bases long. To prepare the library, the immunoSEQ multiplex PCR assay was applied. To provide template for TCR sequencing, every sample had RNA extracted and reverse transcribed into cDNA. SuperScript III was used to make first-strand cDNA, primed with a 2:1 mix of oligo-dT and random hexamers. A synthetic immune receptor repertoire was used to assess amplification bias, and residual bias was removed computationally. The authors' analysis ran thus. Raw reads were preprocessed to remove errors, and CDR3 was defined by IMGT conventions from the conserved cysteine to phenylalanine. To get clonality, Shannon entropy was normalized by log2 of the number of productive unique TCRs and the result was subtracted from 1. CD4 or CD8 identity of scalp clones was inferred by cross-referencing scalp TCRbeta sequences with sorted blood CD4 and CD8 repertoires. Here the immuneACCESS table is served through TCRdb, limited to in-frame sequences with V and J called. Missing clones are a known gap in these copies; in checked studies unresolved V genes cover under half, and the rest lacks a known reason. V, J and clone size are those of that table, while D and trimming were read from the DNA. This sample holds about 12,000 clones; about three fifths were observed only once. Over 12% of the sample rests with the top ten.

Peripheral blood and lesional scalp punch biopsies were obtained from patients with alopecia areata. Human scalp biopsies were fixed immediately in PAXgene tissue containers. Sample: skin. The sequence is built from TRBV5-8 and TRBJ2-5; a confident D gene designation cannot be given. The receptor's source is a human donor with alopecia areata. The sequenced DNA is TGTGCCAGCAGCTATGTGCAAGAGACCCAGTACTTC. It specifies CASSYVQETQYF.